The 2 T cell receptor beta chains in this list originate from one sample, sequenced in a study of T cell clonotyping in hematopoietic cell transplantation. TCRdb's copy holds only in-frame clones and misses some; the assay was immunoSEQ multiplex PCR. The sample carries roughly 30,000 clones, roughly nine tenths recorded once. The specimen was PBMCs, collected 100 days after allogeneic stem cell transplant. These TCRs come from a female patient in her fifties who had an allogeneic stem cell transplant from a related donor, so the T cells may come from the graft donor. Some clones in this sample may be carry-over from other donors' samples.

The chain employs TRBV27 and TRBJ2-2; possibly TRBD1 for D (6 bases). The CDR3 is 16 residues long. Trimming took 3 bases from V and 6 from J, leaving 17 bases between them. From germline, CDR1 is MNHEY and CDR2 SMNVEV (reference sequence). DNA of the CDR3: TGTGCCAGCAGTTTTGTCGGCAGGGGTGAATCCGGGGAGCTGTTTTTT. This sequence encodes CASSFVGRGESGELFF.

V usage is TRBV7-9 and J usage is TRBJ1-1; weak D call: TRBD1 (5 bases). Germline CDR1 is SEHNR and CDR2 is FQNEAQ (reference sequence). CDR3 length equals 14 residues. The ends were cut back, 5 bases at V and 2 bases at J, with 12 bases in the middle. For the CDR3, the DNA is TGTGCCAGCAGCCGCAGGGTCACCAACACTGAAGCTTTCTTT. Protein: CASSRRVTNTEAFF.